This passage covers 26 T cell receptor beta chains from one sample sequenced in a study of T-cell memory formation after mild COVID-19. TCRdb ran MiXCR on the 5' RACE reads and lists one entry per CDR3 protein. The data contain under 250,000 distinct CDR3 sequences, approximately 15% of them singletons. The sequenced material came from PBMCs or a T cell subset sorted from them (not recorded which). These receptors were taken from an adult woman who had mild COVID-19 (a few samples of this study predate the infection). Cell type and time point are not known.

There are many counts of this clonotype. V usage is TRBV6-2 or TRBV6-3 and J usage is TRBJ1-2; D is unclear. The CDR3 length is 11 residues. Trimming removed 9 bases at V and 4 bases at J, with 9 bases between. Germline V gene data show CDR1 as MNHEY and CDR2 as SVGEGT. CDR3 protein: CASAALYGYTF. In nucleotides, the CDR3 is TGTGCCAGTGCGGCCCTCTATGGCTACACCTTC.

This clonotype was seen many times. The CDR3 reads CASSHQGSSGANVLTF. Here the CDR3 DNA reads TGTGCCAGCAGCCACCAGGGTTCCTCTGGGGCCAACGTCCTGACTTTC. This sequence joins TRBV4-2 and TRBJ2-6; weak D call: TRBD1 (5 bases). Trimming left V 3 bases short and J 0 bases short, with 9 bases between. The germline V gene has CDR1 LGHNA and CDR2 YNFKEQ. The CDR3 sequence is 16 residues long.

The J gene is TRBJ1-2, the V gene TRBV7-9; 9 positions agree with TRBD1. This CDR3 has 17 residues. Germline V CDR1 and CDR2: SEHNR, FQNEAQ (reference sequence). J lost 8 bases, V lost 2 bases, and 15 bases had no gene match. CDR3 amino acids: CASSLSLGPTGGDGYTF. The CDR3 DNA is TGTGCCAGCAGCTTATCACTTGGTCCGACAGGGGGAGACGGCTACACCTTC.

There are a few counts of this clonotype. This chain links TRBV5-4 with TRBJ1-2, with D possibly TRBD1 on 6 matching bases. The V end lost 0 bases, the J end lost 6 bases, and 12 bases lay between the germline ends. This CDR3 is built from 14 residues. Germline CDR1 and CDR2: SGHNT and YYREEE (reference sequence). CDR3: CASSLANRVDGYTF. CDR3 in DNA: TGTGCCAGCAGCTTGGCCAACAGGGTAGATGGCTACACCTTC.

This clonotype was counted many times. The chain recombines TRBV10-3 with TRBJ2-7; possible D gene TRBD2, 6 bases. V shed 10 bases and J shed 3 bases, with 19 bases lying between them. The CDR3 has 14 amino acids. Germline V gives CDR1 ENHRY, CDR2 SYGVKD. CDR3 bases: TGTGCCAGCACGAGACCCGGGAGAGGCTACGAGCAGTACTTC. This translates into CASTRPGRGYEQYF.

This clonotype was recorded at least ten times. The V call is TRBV12-3 or TRBV12-4, the J call TRBJ1-1; possibly TRBD1 for D (6 bases). V was shortened by 5 bases and J by 5 bases, with 9 bases between the two germline ends. The CDR3 covers 12 residues. CDR3 amino acids: CASSDRFTEAFF. The DNA for the CDR3 is TGTGCCAGCAGTGACAGGTTTACTGAAGCTTTCTTT.

CDR3 sequence (DNA): TGTGCCAGCAGTCCGGACAGGGGCATTGGAAAACTGTTTTTT. Translated: CASSPDRGIGKLFF. The chain carries TRBV9 and TRBJ1-4; 9 bases match TRBD1. Trimming removed 5 bases from V and 10 bases from J; junction bases left unmatched: 9. The CDR3 spans 14 residues. From germline, CDR1 is SGDLS and CDR2 YYNGEE.

This clonotype has more than one count but fewer than ten. The chain couples TRBV18 to TRBJ2-2; 11 bases are a match to TRBD2. The V and J ends lost 3 bases and 1 base, in that order; junction bases with no gene match: 4. The CDR3 consists of 17 residues. Per germline, CDR1 KGHSH and CDR2 LQKENI. CDR3 DNA: TGTGCCAGCTCACCGCCTGGACTAGCGGGGAACACCGGGGAGCTGTTTTTT. Its translation is CASSPPGLAGNTGELFF.

This clonotype was seen a handful of times. This chain links TRBV6-5 with TRBJ1-1; TRBD1 might be the D (5 bases). This CDR3 is 14 amino acids long. V was pared by 2 bases and J by 0 bases, with 7 bases between. CDR1 is MNHEY and CDR2 is SVGAGI in the germline V gene. The CDR3 loop reads CASSYTTVNTEAFF. CDR3 bases: TGTGCCAGCAGTTACACGACAGTGAACACTGAAGCTTTCTTT.

The chain couples TRBV6-1 to TRBJ2-7; 9 positions agree with TRBD1. CDR1 and CDR2 (germline): MNHNS, SASEGT. Trimming removed 5 bases from V and 6 bases from J; junction bases left unmatched: 5. The CDR3 sequence is 13 residues long. CDR3 nucleotides: TGTGCCAGCAGTCGGGACAGGGACGGCGAGCAGTACTTC. The encoded protein is CASSRDRDGEQYF.

This clonotype has more than one count but fewer than ten. The chain carries TRBV6-2 or TRBV6-3 and TRBJ2-7; D ambiguous. V lost 9 bases and J lost 2, with 14 bases in between. The CDR3 has 13 residues. Germline V gives CDR1 MNHEY, CDR2 SVGEGT. As DNA, the CDR3 is TGTGCCAGTAGAAGGACCGCGCCCTACGAGCAGTACTTC. It translates to CASRRTAPYEQYF.

The sample holds a few counts of this clonotype. This chain connects TRBV7-9 to TRBJ2-7, with TRBD1 matching 9 bases. V gave up 4 bases and J gave up 3 bases; unmatched junction bases: 4. CDR1 and CDR2 from the germline V gene are SEHNR and FQNEAQ (reference sequence). This CDR3 contains 14 residues. The CDR3 DNA reads as TGTGCCAGCAGCTCAGCGACAGGGGGCTACGAGCAGTACTTC. Amino acids: CASSSATGGYEQYF. Full variable domain (rest looked up from reference TRBV7-9 and TRBJ2-7): DTGVSQNPRHKITKRGQNVTFRCDPISEHNRLYWYRQTLGQGPEFLTYFQNEAQLEKSRLLSDRFSAERPKGSFSTLEIQRTEQGDSAMYLCASSSATGGYEQYFGPGTRLTVT.

The chain links TRBV3-1 to TRBJ2-5; TRBD2 matches 16 bases. The CDR3 length is 17 residues. V lost 4 bases to trimming and J lost 2 bases; unmatched junction nucleotides: 4. CDR1 is LGHDT and CDR2 is YNNKEL in the germline V gene (reference sequence). CDR3 in DNA: TGTGCCAGCAGCCCTAAGGGACTAGCGGGAGGGCAAGAGACCCAGTACTTC. It yields the protein CASSPKGLAGGQETQYF.

The chain combines TRBV6-2 or TRBV6-3 with TRBJ2-2; possibly TRBD2 for D (6 bases). The V and J ends lost 5 bases and 0 bases respectively, with 13 bases between them. Germline CDR1 and CDR2: MNHEY and SVGEGT. The CDR3 contains 16 residues. The CDR3 nucleotides are TGTGCCAGCAGTCCCAGGAGGGACGCGAACACCGGGGAGCTGTTTTTT. This codes for CASSPRRDANTGELFF.

In this sample, this clonotype turned up a few times. The rearrangement uses TRBV25-1 and TRBJ2-7; D possibly corresponds to TRBD1 (6 bases). Germline V CDR1 and CDR2: MGHDK, SYGVNS. Deletions cut 8 bases from V and 4 bases from J, with 18 bases between. The CDR3 spans 14 residues. CDR3 sequence: CASRTAGEMYEQYF. The CDR3 DNA sequence: TGTGCCAGCCGAACCGCAGGGGAGATGTACGAGCAGTACTTC.

The chain carries TRBV5-1 and TRBJ2-7; possibly TRBD1 for D (6 bases). Germline lookup yields CDR1 SGHRS and CDR2 YFSETQ. Trimming cost V 3 bases and J 2 bases, with 15 bases left between them. The CDR3 spans 15 residues. DNA for the CDR3: TGCGCCAGCAGCTCCTCGGCCGGGACAACCTACGAGCAGTACTTC. Translated, it gives CASSSSAGTTYEQYF.

This clonotype was detected only a few times. The rearrangement joins TRBV12-3 or TRBV12-4 to TRBJ2-5; D is uncertain. This CDR3 is 15 amino acids long. Trimming pared 3 bases from V and 2 bases from J, leaving 13 bases between. In nucleotides, the CDR3 is TGTGCCAGCAGTTTTAATTTGTTGGCTCAAGAGACCCAGTACTTC. This sequence encodes CASSFNLLAQETQYF.

This clonotype occurred a few times. This chain joins TRBV5-1 and TRBJ1-1, with TRBD1 matching 7 bases. Unmatched junction bases numbered 7, after V lost 4 bases and J lost 4 bases. Germline-derived CDR1 and CDR2 are SGHRS and YFSETQ. This CDR3 is built from 14 residues. The CDR3 nucleotides are TGCGCCAGCAGCATTAGACAGGGACCCACTGAAGCTTTCTTT. Translating gives CASSIRQGPTEAFF.

The chain links TRBV20-1 to TRBJ2-1; D gene unclear. The length of the CDR3 is 13 residues. Germline lookup yields CDR1 DFQATT and CDR2 SNEGSKA (reference sequence). Between the trimmed V and J ends, which lost 1 base and 2 bases, there was a span of 6 bases. This CDR3 reads CSARAETYNEQFF. The DNA of the CDR3 is TGCAGTGCTAGAGCGGAAACCTACAATGAGCAGTTCTTC.

This clonotype has at least ten counts. The CDR3 DNA follows: TGCAGCGTTGACTCCAGGGGGCAGAGGGAGACCCAGTACTTC. Its translation is CSVDSRGQRETQYF. The chain carries TRBV29-1 and TRBJ2-5; 8 nucleotides match TRBD1. V gave up 3 bases and J gave up 5 bases; unmatched junction bases: 8. Looked up from germline, CDR1 is SQVTM and CDR2 is ANQGSEA. The CDR3 is made up of 14 amino acids.

The V call is TRBV4-2, the J call TRBJ2-1, with 15 nucleotides matching TRBD2. The CDR3 has 16 residues. Germline CDR1 is LGHNA and CDR2 is YNFKEQ. Trimming took 4 bases from V and 7 from J; bases not matched to a gene: 5. The CDR3 DNA reads TGTGCCAGCAGCCCGGGACTAGCGGGAGGAAAGAATGAGCAGTTCTTC. Amino acids: CASSPGLAGGKNEQFF.

This clonotype turned up a few times. The chain couples TRBV29-1 to TRBJ2-7, with 11 nucleotides matching TRBD1. With 7 bases clipped from V and 1 base from J, the junction kept 9 bases outside the gene matches. The germline CDR1 and CDR2 sequences are SQVTM and ANQGSEA. The CDR3 loop spans 15 amino acids. The CDR3 spells CSARTGGESSYEQYF. In nucleotides, the CDR3 is TGCAGCGCCAGGACAGGGGGCGAATCGTCCTACGAGCAGTACTTC.

A few counts support this clonotype. This chain connects TRBV12-3 or TRBV12-4 to TRBJ1-2; a weak D match, TRBD1 (6 bases). CDR3 length equals 15 residues. Trimming cost V 5 bases and J 0 bases, with 13 bases left between them. CDR3 DNA sequence: TGTGCCAGCAGTGTTAAGGGGGTCCCTAACTATGGCTACACCTTC. Translated, it gives CASSVKGVPNYGYTF.

This clonotype was recorded many times. This chain joins TRBV12-3 or TRBV12-4 and TRBJ2-7, with a weak D call TRBD2 (6 bases). CDR3 length equals 13 residues. The V end lost 5 bases, the J end lost 6 bases, and 14 bases lay between the germline ends. The CDR3: CASSAGPRSEQYF. The CDR3 DNA reads as TGTGCCAGCAGTGCGGGACCGCGGTCCGAGCAGTACTTC.

This sequence joins TRBV3-1 and TRBJ1-1; D uncertain. V dropped 7 bases and J dropped 5 bases, with 17 bases sitting between them. The CDR3 is 14 amino acids. Germline V gene data show CDR1 as LGHDT and CDR2 as YNNKEL (reference sequence). CDR3 nucleotide sequence: TGTGCCAGCACCCTTCAAGGAGGAGGGACTGAAGCTTTCTTT. Its translation: CASTLQGGGTEAFF. The whole variable domain, filled in from reference TRBV3-1 and TRBJ1-1, reads DTAVSQTPKYLVTQMGNDKSIKCEQNLGHDTMYWYKQDSKKFLKIMFSYNNKELIINETVPNRFSPKSPDKAHLNLHINSLELGDSAVYFCASTLQGGGTEAFFGQGTRLTVV.

This clonotype was seen a few times. V usage is TRBV12-3 or TRBV12-4 and J usage is TRBJ2-7; D not certain. The CDR3 is made up of 12 amino acids. V lost 4 bases and J 0 bases, leaving 4 bases between the germline ends. CDR3: CASSSVSYEQYF. The CDR3 bases are TGTGCCAGCAGTTCAGTCTCCTACGAGCAGTACTTC.